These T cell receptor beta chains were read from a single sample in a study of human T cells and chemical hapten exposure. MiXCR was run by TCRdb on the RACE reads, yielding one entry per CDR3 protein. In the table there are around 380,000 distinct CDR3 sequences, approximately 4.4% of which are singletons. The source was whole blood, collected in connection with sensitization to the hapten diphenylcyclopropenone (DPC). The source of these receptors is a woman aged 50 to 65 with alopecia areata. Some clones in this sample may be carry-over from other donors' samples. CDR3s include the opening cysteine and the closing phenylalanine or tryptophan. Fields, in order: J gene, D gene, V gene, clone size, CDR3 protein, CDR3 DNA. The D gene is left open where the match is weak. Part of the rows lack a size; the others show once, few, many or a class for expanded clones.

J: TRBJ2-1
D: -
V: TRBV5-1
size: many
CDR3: CASSSRWTYNEQFF
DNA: TGCGCCAGCAGCAGCCGTTGGACCTACAATGAGCAGTTCTTC

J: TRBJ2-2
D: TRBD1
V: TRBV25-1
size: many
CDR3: CASSSGQGFGELFF
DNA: TGTGCCAGCAGCTCGGGACAGGGGTTCGGGGAGCTGTTTTTT

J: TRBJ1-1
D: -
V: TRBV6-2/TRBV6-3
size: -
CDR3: CASNQARTGNTEAFF
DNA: TGTGCCAGCAACCAAGCCCGGACGGGGAACACTGAAGCTTTCTTT

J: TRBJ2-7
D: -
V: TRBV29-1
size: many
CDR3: CSVATGPEQYF
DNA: TGCAGCGTTGCGACAGGCCCCGAGCAGTACTTC

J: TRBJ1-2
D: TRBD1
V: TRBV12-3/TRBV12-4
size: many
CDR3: CASSPGQGARIGYTF
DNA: TGTGCCAGCAGTCCTGGACAGGGGGCTAGAATAGGCTACACCTTC

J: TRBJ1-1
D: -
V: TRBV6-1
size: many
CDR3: CASSEATAQERAFF
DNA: TGTGCCAGCAGTGAAGCCACTGCTCAGGAGCGAGCTTTCTTT

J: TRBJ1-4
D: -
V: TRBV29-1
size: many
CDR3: CSVRAPNEKLFF
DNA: TGCAGCGTTAGGGCTCCGAATGAAAAACTGTTTTTT

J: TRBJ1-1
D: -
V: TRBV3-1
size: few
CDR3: CASSHEARTEAFF
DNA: TGTGCCAGCAGCCATGAGGCGAGGACTGAAGCTTTCTTT

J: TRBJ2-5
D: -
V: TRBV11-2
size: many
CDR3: CASSLPGSLYQETQYF
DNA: TGTGCCAGCAGCTTACCTGGTTCCCTGTACCAAGAGACCCAGTACTTC

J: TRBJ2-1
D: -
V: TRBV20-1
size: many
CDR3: CSAAGGGAMTYNEQFF
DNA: TGCAGTGCCGCAGGCGGGGGCGCAATGACCTACAATGAGCAGTTCTTC

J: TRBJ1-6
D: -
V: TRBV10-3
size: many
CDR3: CAISPEDTNSPLHF
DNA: TGTGCCATCAGTCCGGAGGACACGAATTCACCCCTCCACTTT

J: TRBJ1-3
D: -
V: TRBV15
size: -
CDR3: CATSRDSSPSGNTIYF
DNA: TGTGCCACCAGCAGAGACAGCAGTCCCTCTGGAAACACCATATATTTT

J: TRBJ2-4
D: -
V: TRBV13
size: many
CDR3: CASSLGRLSSKNIQYF
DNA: TGTGCCAGCAGCTTAGGCAGATTGTCCTCCAAAAACATTCAGTACTTC

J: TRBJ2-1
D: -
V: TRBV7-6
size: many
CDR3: CASSLKLHSSYNEQFF
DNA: TGTGCCAGCAGCTTAAAACTGCATAGCTCCTACAATGAGCAGTTCTTC

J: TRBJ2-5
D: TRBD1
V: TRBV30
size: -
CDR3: CAWSTGTGGREETQYF
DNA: TGTGCCTGGAGCACCGGGACAGGGGGCAGGGAAGAGACCCAGTACTTC

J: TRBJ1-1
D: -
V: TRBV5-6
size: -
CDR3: CASSFGQGAEAFF
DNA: TGTGCCAGCAGCTTCGGTCAGGGAGCTGAAGCTTTCTTT

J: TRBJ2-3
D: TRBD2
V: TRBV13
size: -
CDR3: CASSSDLAGGPADTQYF
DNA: TGTGCCAGCAGCTCTGATCTTGCGGGGGGGCCCGCAGATACGCAGTATTTT

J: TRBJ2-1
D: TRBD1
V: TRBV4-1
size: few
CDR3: CASSRQTGAYNEQFF
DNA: TGCGCCAGCAGCCGGCAGACAGGGGCCTACAATGAGCAGTTCTTC

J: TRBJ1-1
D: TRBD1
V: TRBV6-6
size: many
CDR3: CASSYGQVNTEAFF
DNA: TGTGCCAGCAGTTACGGACAGGTGAACACTGAAGCTTTCTTT

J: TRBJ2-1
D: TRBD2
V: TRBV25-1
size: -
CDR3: CASSEVLAGINEQFF
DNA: TGTGCCAGCAGTGAAGTGCTAGCGGGAATTAATGAGCAGTTCTTC

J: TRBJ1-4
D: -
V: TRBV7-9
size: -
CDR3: CASQPGVLNEKLFF
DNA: TGTGCCAGCCAACCTGGAGTCCTTAATGAAAAACTGTTTTTT

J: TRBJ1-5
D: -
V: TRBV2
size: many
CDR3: CASSAHRTQHF
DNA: TGTGCCAGCAGCGCCCATCGTACCCAGCATTTT

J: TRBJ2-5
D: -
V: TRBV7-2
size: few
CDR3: CASSLIGVQETQYF
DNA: TGTGCCAGCAGCTTAATAGGGGTTCAGGAGACCCAGTACTTC

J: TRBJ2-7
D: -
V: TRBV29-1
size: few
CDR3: CSVPGRGSYEQYF
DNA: TGCAGCGTCCCCGGGAGAGGGTCCTACGAGCAGTACTTC

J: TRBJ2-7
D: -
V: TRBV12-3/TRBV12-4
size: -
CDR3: CASSGPPGAGNEQYF
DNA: TGTGCCAGCAGTGGGCCCCCAGGGGCGGGGAACGAGCAGTACTTC

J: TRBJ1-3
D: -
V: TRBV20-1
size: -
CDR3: CSAPGLSGNTIYF
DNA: TGCAGTGCGCCGGGACTCTCTGGAAACACCATATATTTT

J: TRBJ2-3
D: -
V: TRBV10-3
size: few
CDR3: CAISDYLEDTDTQYF
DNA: TGTGCCATCAGTGATTACCTAGAGGACACAGATACGCAGTATTTT

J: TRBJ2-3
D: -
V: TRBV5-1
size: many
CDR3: CASSPGQTRDTQYF
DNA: TGCGCCAGCAGCCCGGGACAAACTAGAGATACGCAGTATTTT

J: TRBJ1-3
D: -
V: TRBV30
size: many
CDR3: CAWSVQSGNTIYF
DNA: TGTGCCTGGAGTGTGCAGTCTGGAAACACCATATATTTT

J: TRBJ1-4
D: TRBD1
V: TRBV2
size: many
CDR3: CASSTGQPSVKLFF
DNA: TGTGCCAGCAGTACGGGACAGCCATCTGTAAAACTGTTTTTT

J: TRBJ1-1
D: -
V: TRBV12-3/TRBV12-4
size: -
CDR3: CASSPGHASPEAFF
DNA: TGTGCCAGCAGTCCGGGACATGCCAGTCCTGAAGCTTTCTTT

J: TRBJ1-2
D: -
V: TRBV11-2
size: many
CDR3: CASSLPPVLGYTF
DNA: TGTGCCAGCAGCTTACCCCCTGTCCTTGGCTACACCTTC

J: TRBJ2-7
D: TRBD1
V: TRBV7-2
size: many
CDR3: CASSLGDRGYEQYF
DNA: TGTGCCAGCAGCTTAGGTGACAGGGGTTACGAGCAGTACTTC

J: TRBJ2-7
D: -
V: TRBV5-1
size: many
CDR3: CASSHGYSYEQYF
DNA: TGCGCCAGCTCCCACGGGTACTCCTACGAGCAGTACTTC

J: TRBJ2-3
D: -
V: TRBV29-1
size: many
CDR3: CSVRKEGGTDTQYF
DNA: TGCAGCGTGCGAAAGGAGGGCGGCACAGATACGCAGTATTTT

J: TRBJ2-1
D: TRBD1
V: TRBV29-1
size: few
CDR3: CSVEDWTGSSYNEQFF
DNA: TGCAGCGTTGAAGATTGGACAGGGAGCTCCTACAATGAGCAGTTCTTC

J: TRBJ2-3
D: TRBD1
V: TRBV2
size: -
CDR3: CASSEAQTGKDTQYF
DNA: TGTGCCAGCAGTGAAGCGCAGACAGGGAAAGATACGCAGTATTTT

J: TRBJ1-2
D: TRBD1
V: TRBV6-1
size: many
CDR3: CASSEWTGASYGYTF
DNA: TGTGCCAGCAGTGAATGGACAGGGGCTAGCTATGGCTACACCTTC

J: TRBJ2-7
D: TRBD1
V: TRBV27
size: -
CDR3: CASAMTGSSYEQYF
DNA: TGTGCCAGCGCCATGACAGGGAGCTCCTACGAGCAGTACTTC

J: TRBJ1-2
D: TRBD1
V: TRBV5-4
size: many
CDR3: CASSPPDRESGYTF
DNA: TGTGCCAGCAGCCCACCTGACAGGGAGAGCGGCTACACCTTC

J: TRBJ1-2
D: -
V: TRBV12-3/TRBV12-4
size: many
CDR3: CASSLSSSSSPYGYTF
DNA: TGTGCCAGCAGCCTATCGTCATCATCTTCCCCCTATGGCTACACCTTC

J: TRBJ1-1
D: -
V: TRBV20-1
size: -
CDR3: CSARDGQMNTEAFF
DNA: TGCAGTGCTAGAGATGGACAGATGAACACTGAAGCTTTCTTT

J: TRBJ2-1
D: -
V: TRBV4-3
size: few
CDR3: CASSQERWTEQFF
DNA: TGCGCCAGCAGCCAAGAACGGTGGACTGAGCAGTTCTTC

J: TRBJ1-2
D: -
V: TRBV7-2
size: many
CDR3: CASSLQGPNYGYTF
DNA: TGTGCCAGCAGCCTACAGGGACCTAACTATGGCTACACCTTC

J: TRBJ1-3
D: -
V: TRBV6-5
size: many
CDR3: CASSYETGTGNTIYF
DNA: TGTGCCAGCAGTTACGAAACGGGAACTGGAAACACCATATATTTT

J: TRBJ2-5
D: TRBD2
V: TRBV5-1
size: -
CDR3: CASSYYRLAGVDGTQYF
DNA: TGCGCCAGCAGCTACTACCGACTAGCGGGAGTCGACGGGACCCAGTACTTC

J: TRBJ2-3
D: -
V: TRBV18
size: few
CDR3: CASSPPVGTLNTDTQYF
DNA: TGTGCCAGCTCACCACCTGTGGGGACACTTAACACAGATACGCAGTATTTT

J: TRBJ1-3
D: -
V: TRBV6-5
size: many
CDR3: CASSRQTGNTIYF
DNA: TGTGCCAGCAGTAGACAGACTGGAAACACCATATATTTT

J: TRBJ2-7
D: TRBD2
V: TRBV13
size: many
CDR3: CASSPYSSGGTHEQYF
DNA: TGTGCCAGCAGCCCCTATTCTAGCGGGGGAACCCACGAGCAGTACTTC

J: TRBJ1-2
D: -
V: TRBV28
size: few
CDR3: CASSSLAILYGYTF
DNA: TGTGCCAGCAGTTCGTTGGCCATCCTCTATGGCTACACCTTC

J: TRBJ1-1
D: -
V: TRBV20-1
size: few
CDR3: CSARVTGREAFF
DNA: TGCAGTGCTAGAGTGACAGGACGGGAAGCTTTCTTT

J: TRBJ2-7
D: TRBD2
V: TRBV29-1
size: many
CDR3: CSVARWGLAVTYEQYF
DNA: TGCAGCGTTGCGAGATGGGGACTAGCGGTGACCTACGAGCAGTACTTC

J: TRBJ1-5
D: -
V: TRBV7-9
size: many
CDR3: CASSLEGQGLAQPQHF
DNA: TGTGCCAGCAGCTTAGAGGGGCAGGGATTAGCCCAGCCCCAGCATTTT

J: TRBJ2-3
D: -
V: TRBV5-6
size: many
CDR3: CASSGLTQRKYF
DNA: TGTGCCAGCAGCGGGCTCACCCAAAGGAAGTATTTT